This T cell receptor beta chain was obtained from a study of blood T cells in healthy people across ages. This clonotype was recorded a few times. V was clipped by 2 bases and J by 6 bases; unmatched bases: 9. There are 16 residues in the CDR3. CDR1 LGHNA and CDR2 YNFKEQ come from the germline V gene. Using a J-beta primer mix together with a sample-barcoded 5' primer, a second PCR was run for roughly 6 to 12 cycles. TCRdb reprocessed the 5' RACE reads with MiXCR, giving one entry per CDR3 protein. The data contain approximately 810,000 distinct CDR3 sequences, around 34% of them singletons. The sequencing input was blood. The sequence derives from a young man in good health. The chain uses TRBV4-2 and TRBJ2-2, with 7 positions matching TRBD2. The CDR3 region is CASSQFGGRLPGELFF. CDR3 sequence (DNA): TGTGCCAGCAGCCAATTCGGGGGGAGATTGCCCGGGGAGCTGTTTTTT.